The 8 T cell receptor beta chains below were found in one sample sequenced in a study of T cell changes during pregnancy in multiple sclerosis. Here immunoSEQ multiplex PCR was the method, and the copy in TCRdb shows in-frame clones only, minus some. The data show fewer than 65,000 clones, with roughly 94% seen just once and 0.25% to 0.4% held by the top ten. Specimen: CD4+ T cells from peripheral blood mononuclear cells, collected in the third trimester of pregnancy. The source of these receptors is a female donor with multiple sclerosis, enrolled in a pregnancy study.

The chain joins TRBV19 to TRBJ1-5; D remains ambiguous. This CDR3 spans 12 amino acids. Germline V gene sequence: CDR1 LNHDA, CDR2 SQIVND (reference sequence). Trimming left V 6 bases short and J 6 bases short, with 9 bases between. The CDR3 bases are TGTGCCAGTAGGGGAGGGAGTCAGCCCCAGCATTTT. Translation gives CASRGGSQPQHF.

The gene calls are TRBV7-3 and TRBJ2-2; D gene uncertain. The V end was cut by 2 bases, the J end by 0 bases, with 7 bases between. Germline V gene sequence: CDR1 SGHTA, CDR2 FQGTGA. This CDR3 contains 15 residues. The CDR3 protein is CASSLDSPNTGELFF. Written as DNA, the CDR3 is TGTGCCAGCAGCTTAGACTCCCCGAACACCGGGGAGCTGTTTTTT.

The chain couples TRBV5-1 to TRBJ1-4; D gene ambiguous. CDR3 length: 14 amino acids. Trimming stripped 2 bases from V and 8 bases from J, with 13 bases between. The germline V gene encodes CDR1 SGHRS and CDR2 YFSETQ. CDR3 in DNA: TGCGCCAGCAGCTTTGACGGGGAACTCGAAAAACTGTTTTTT. The encoded protein is CASSFDGELEKLFF.

This sequence joins TRBV18 and TRBJ2-1; 9 positions match TRBD2. The CDR3 runs to 16 residues. CDR1 and CDR2 from the germline V gene are KGHSH and LQKENI. The ends lost 0 bases at V and 3 bases at J; junction bases unmatched: 3. The DNA for the CDR3 is TGTGCCAGCTCACCACCTGGTAGCGGGGGCTACAATGAGCAGTTCTTC. Its translation: CASSPPGSGGYNEQFF.

This sequence joins TRBV7-3 and TRBJ1-2; TRBD1 agrees at 7 bases. The CDR3 spans 15 residues. V shed 2 bases, J shed 7 bases, and the junction held 10 bases outside the gene matches. CDR1 and CDR2 (germline): SGHTA, FQGTGA. The CDR3 sequence: CASSLEGRGTSGYTF. CDR3 DNA: TGTGCCAGCAGCTTAGAGGGCAGGGGGACTTCTGGCTACACCTTC. Full variable domain (outside the CDR3, taken from reference TRBV7-3 and TRBJ1-2): GAGVSQTPSNKVTEKGKYVELRCDPISGHTALYWYRQSLGQGPEFLIYFQGTGAADDSGLPNDRFFAVRPEGSVSTLKIQRTERGDSAVYLCASSLEGRGTSGYTFGSGTRLTVV.

The chain links TRBV27 to TRBJ2-4, with TRBD2 identical over 7 bases. Germline CDR1 and CDR2: MNHEY and SMNVEV (reference sequence). This CDR3 is built from 17 residues. The ends lost 5 bases at V and 1 base at J; junction bases unmatched: 11. CDR3 protein: CASSRLAVGGAKNIQYF. The CDR3 DNA is TGTGCCAGCAGTAGGTTGGCGGTCGGGGGGGCCAAAAACATTCAGTACTTC.

The chain has TRBV29-1 and TRBJ2-1; D is possibly TRBD1 (5 bases). Looked up from germline, CDR1 is SQVTM and CDR2 is ANQGSEA. The CDR3 loop spans 15 amino acids. V was clipped by 3 bases and J by 7 bases, with 19 bases between them. The CDR3 nucleotides read TGCAGCGTTGAGTCTTGGGCAGGGAATTGGAATGAGCAGTTCTTC. Amino acids: CSVESWAGNWNEQFF.

V gene TRBV7-8 combines with J gene TRBJ2-1; TRBD2 aligns across 11 bases. The CDR3 length is 15 residues. V shed 2 bases and J 10 bases; nucleotides not matched to a gene: 7. CDR1 and CDR2 from the germline V gene are SGHVS and FQNEAQ. In DNA, the CDR3 is TGTGCCAGCAGCTTAATTAGCGGGGGGGCTGGGGAGCAGTTCTTC. It specifies CASSLISGGAGEQFF.